This is a list of T cell receptor beta chains from one sample in a study of blood T cell repertoires in COVID-19. TCRdb's table, derived via immunoSEQ multiplex PCR, lists solely in-frame clones and lacks some. The data hold about 56,000 clones, with roughly 89% observed a single time. Sequencing used peripheral blood. Receptor source: a woman aged 55-69 years with COVID-19, enrolled during active disease. CDR3s include the opening cysteine and the closing phenylalanine or tryptophan. A D gene is named only where the DNA matches it firmly. Clone sizes are given selectively: once, few, many, or a class where the clone is expanded.

cdr3_nt	cdr3_aa	j_call	d_call	clone_size	v_call
TGTGCCAGCAGTTACTCAGGGACAGGGGGCGACGAGCAGTACTTC	CASSYSGTGGDEQYF	TRBJ2-7	TRBD1	NA	TRBV6-2/TRBV6-3
TGTGCCAGCAGTGAAGTCCAGGGGGGACAGCCCCAGCATTTT	CASSEVQGGQPQHF	TRBJ1-5	TRBD1	NA	TRBV2
TGTGCCAGCAGCGCCCTCGGGACAAGCCAAGAGACCCAGTACTTC	CASSALGTSQETQYF	TRBJ2-5	NA	NA	TRBV3-1/TRBV3-2
TGTGCCAGCAGCTTATCGGGGAGGAACACTGAAGCTTTCTTT	CASSLSGRNTEAFF	TRBJ1-1	NA	once	TRBV7-2
TGTGCCAGCAGGGATAACCTTGGGACAGAAGCTTTCTTT	CASRDNLGTEAFF	TRBJ1-1	NA	NA	TRBV27
TGTGCCAGCAGTGGGTATAGCGGGAGGGTTGCCGAGCAGTACTTC	CASSGYSGRVAEQYF	TRBJ2-7	TRBD2	NA	TRBV28
TGCAGCGTTACCGAGGCCAGCCCCCGAGGCTACACCTTC	CSVTEASPRGYTF	TRBJ1-2	NA	NA	TRBV29-1
TGCGCCAGCAGCCCGGGGGGGCAGGGTGTAACTAATGAAAAACTGTTTTTT	CASSPGGQGVTNEKLFF	TRBJ1-4	NA	NA	TRBV4-1
TGTGCCAGCAGCTTGGCCGGGTCGGCGGTGACAGGACGGGAGCAGTACTTC	CASSLAGSAVTGREQYF	TRBJ2-7	NA	NA	TRBV5-5
TGTGCCAGCAGTGAAGGACGAGCGGGAGGCAATGAGCAGTTCTTC	CASSEGRAGGNEQFF	TRBJ2-1	TRBD2	few	TRBV2
TGCAGCGTTGCGGGACAGGGCGAGACCCAGTACTTC	CSVAGQGETQYF	TRBJ2-5	TRBD1	NA	TRBV29-1
TGTGCCAGCAACCGCGGCGGGACCATACAAGAGACCCAGTACTTC	CASNRGGTIQETQYF	TRBJ2-5	NA	NA	TRBV7-6
TGTGCCAGCAGTTTAGACTTTCGCTCTTCCTACGAGCAGTACTTC	CASSLDFRSSYEQYF	TRBJ2-7	NA	NA	TRBV28
TGTGCCAGCAGCTTAGTGGGACTGGGCGGGGAGCTGTTTTTT	CASSLVGLGGELFF	TRBJ2-2	NA	NA	TRBV7-2
TGTGCCACCCCTAAGATAAGGGACAGGGGTGGTGATGAGCAGTTCTTC	CATPKIRDRGGDEQFF	TRBJ2-1	TRBD1	NA	TRBV24-1
TGTGCCACCAGTGATGGGGGACTAGCGGGAGCCCTCTACAATGAGCAGTTCTTC	CATSDGGLAGALYNEQFF	TRBJ2-1	TRBD2	NA	TRBV24-1
TGTGCCAGCAGCTCGGGACACCTCTCCTACGAGCAGTACTTC	CASSSGHLSYEQYF	TRBJ2-7	NA	NA	TRBV5-6
TGCGCCAGCAGCCCCCGGGTAGCGGGAAACAATGAGCAGTTCTTC	CASSPRVAGNNEQFF	TRBJ2-1	TRBD2	NA	TRBV5-1
TGTGCCAGCAGCCCGGGACAGGCTGAGCCCCAGCATTTT	CASSPGQAEPQHF	TRBJ1-5	TRBD1	NA	TRBV7-2
TGTGCCAGCAGACGGGGGGACCACACAGATACGCAGTATTTT	CASRRGDHTDTQYF	TRBJ2-3	TRBD2	NA	TRBV6-5
TGTGCCAGCAGCGGGACTAGCGGGAGAGGCTCCTACAATGAGCAGTTCTTC	CASSGTSGRGSYNEQFF	TRBJ2-1	TRBD2	NA	TRBV9
TGCGCCAGCAGCCAAGATGGAACAGGGGCAGGGGCCAACGTCCTGACTTTC	CASSQDGTGAGANVLTF	TRBJ2-6	TRBD1	NA	TRBV4-3
TGCGCCAGCAGCCAAGATATTGGACAGGGTTTGGTGGGGGCCAAAAACATTCAGTACTTC	CASSQDIGQGLVGAKNIQYF	TRBJ2-4	TRBD1	NA	TRBV4-3
TGCGCCAGCAGCCCTGGGACAGGCAACACCGGGGAGCTGTTTTTT	CASSPGTGNTGELFF	TRBJ2-2	TRBD1	NA	TRBV4-3
TGTGCCATCAGTGACCCTGACAGTGCTGGAAACACCATATATTTT	CAISDPDSAGNTIYF	TRBJ1-3	NA	once	TRBV10-3
TGTGCTAGTGGTTTGCAAGCGGTTGAGCAGTTCTTC	CASGLQAVEQFF	TRBJ2-1	NA	NA	TRBV12-5